This T cell receptor (beta chain) was retrieved from a study of graft-versus-host responses after intestinal transplantation (dated by TCRdb to the early 2020s). Study-wide context: Recipients received multivisceral, liver-intestinal, or isolated intestinal transplants. A cohort of more than 20 intestinal transplant recipients, including one retransplant, was enrolled, and a few patients lacking pretransplant specimens were excluded. A peak of at least 4% donor T cells among recipient peripheral blood mononuclear cells was the definition used for donor T cell macrochimerism. After intestinal transplantation, graft-versus-host and host-versus-graft alloreactive T cell clones were followed in the graft, circulation and bone marrow using bulk TCR-beta CDR3 sequencing. To identify alloreactive clones, pre-transplant mixed lymphocyte reaction products were sequenced and then compared with unstimulated pre-transplant donor and recipient T cells. Rather than being sequenced by the commercial service, samples from a few later patients were sequenced in-house on an Illumina MiSeq and processed with MiXCR. Every recipient was given anti-thymocyte globulin induction, followed by 3 to 4 years of maintenance tacrolimus and steroids.

The library was obtained by the immunoSEQ multiplex PCR assay. For most patients, genomic DNA was isolated using the Qiagen DNeasy Blood and Tissue Kit and was shipped frozen to Adaptive Biotechnologies for TCR sequencing. Adaptive Biotechnologies carried out high-throughput TCR-beta CDR3 sequencing of genomic DNA for most patients. On the authors' methods: TCR sequencing data for roughly 20 patients were retrieved from Adaptive's ImmunoSEQ software; three other patients were processed with MiXCR and VDJtools. CD4 versus CD8 sorting errors were corrected by removing sequences found in both subsets at a frequency ratio below 5:1. Because the origin of CDR3 nucleotide sequences shared between donor and recipient could not be assigned, those sequences were removed. Alloreactive clones required at least 2-fold expansion over unstimulated cells and minimum CFSE-low frequency of 0.002% (template counts) or 0.001% (read counts). A clone was considered mappable if detected in the sequenced pre-transplant spleen, lymph node, or MLR CFSE-low populations of the donor or recipient. Cumulative frequency of alloreactive clones was calculated as a percentage of all sequences weighted by copy number. Drawn from immuneACCESS, this table holds only the in-frame rearrangements with V and J called that TCRdb kept. Clones are partly lost; checked studies trace under half to an unresolved V gene and leave the rest unexplained. V and J calls and clone size are copied from that table; D and trimming were computed from the DNA. In all, the sample holds about 94,000 clones, and 91% of those were seen once. The top ten clonotypes cover around 0.49% of the sample.

The CDR3, cysteine through phenylalanine, is 14 amino acids long. The kept DNA is CDR3 alone, 42 bases in frame from the first base. V lost 4 bases and J lost 7 bases, and the count of bases not matched to a germline gene is 5. The germline V gene gives CDR1 as MNHEY and CDR2 as SVGAGI. As for this clone: Its antigen has not been determined. The input lacks base qualities; no much larger clone sits a single base away.

Beyond this particular receptor, the publication reports: Patients with donor T cell macrochimerism had high GvH to HvG T cell clonal ratios in their allografts. Peak levels of circulating GvH clones were associated with declines in HvG clones early after transplant. Conclusions were limited by the relatively low number and heterogeneity of intestinal transplant patients. GvH clones turned up in recipient bone marrow, with some appearing earlier in ileal mucosa or blood, a pattern consistent with an intestinal mucosal origin.

Read against the paper, the sample's time point label means: cells obtained before transplantation from donor or recipient. CD3+CD4+ and CD3+CD8+ populations were FACS-sorted from unstimulated pre-transplant donor and recipient cells taken from spleen or lymph nodes. This TCR was sampled from a human donor who received an intestinal transplant. This receptor chain uses TRBV6-5 and TRBJ1-5, with 9 bases in between that match TRBD1. Material: unstimulated CD8+ T cells sorted from spleen or lymph node cells, obtained before intestinal transplant. The base sequence is TGTGCCAGCAGTTTGACAGGGGGTGACCAGCCCCAGCATTTT. The resulting protein is CASSLTGGDQPQHF.